The 25 T cell receptor beta chains reported below all come from one sample, sequenced in a study of blood T cell repertoires in COVID-19. Produced via immunoSEQ multiplex PCR; TCRdb's table is partial and in-frame only. The table shows a few hundred thousand clones, with roughly 87% occurring only once. The sample comprised PBMCs or T cells enriched from blood (not recorded which). The origin of the receptors is a woman aged 30 to 39 who had recovered from COVID-19.

On this clone itself: The junction does not match germline at one end; this may be a read error. V gene TRBV7-7 combines with J gene TRBJ2-5; D is possibly TRBD2 (6 bases). Germline-derived CDR1 and CDR2 are SSHAT and FNYEAQ (reference sequence). The CDR3 is made up of 15 amino acids. The CDR3 DNA is TGTGCTAGCAGCTTAGGCGGGGCAATGCAAGAGACCCAGTACTTC. The encoded protein is CASSLGGAMQETQYF.

V and J are TRBV2 and TRBJ2-1, with 9 positions matching TRBD2. Per the germline V gene, CDR1 is SNHLY and CDR2 is FYNNEI. This CDR3 is built from 15 residues. Trimming cost V 1 base and J 8 bases; bases outside gene matches: 6. In DNA form, the CDR3 reads TGTGCCAGCAGTGAAGGATTAGCGGGAGTGGATGAGCAGTTCTTC. Its translation is CASSEGLAGVDEQFF.

This clone was seen more than once but under ten times. This chain uses TRBV7-2 with TRBJ2-2, with 11 bases identical to TRBD2. Germline V lookup: CDR1 SGHTA, CDR2 FQGNSA. This CDR3 has 16 amino acids. Losses at the gene ends were 5 bases for V and 6 bases for J; bases not matched to a gene: 8. The CDR3 DNA is TGTGCCAGCAGCGCTTATAGCGGGGGGGCCCCCGGGGAGCTGTTTTTT. Its protein product is CASSAYSGGAPGELFF.

The chain has TRBV7-6 and TRBJ2-7; 8 nucleotides match TRBD1. V lost 5 bases to trimming and J lost 2 bases; unmatched junction nucleotides: 2. CDR1 and CDR2 (germline): SGHVS, FNYEAQ. The CDR3 loop spans 13 amino acids. The DNA for the CDR3 is TGTGCCAGCAGCCACAGGGGGGCCTACGAGCAGTACTTC. Protein product: CASSHRGAYEQYF.

This clone was detected a few times. The chain employs TRBV18 and TRBJ2-2, with 8 bases that match TRBD2. The CDR3 consists of 16 residues. V was clipped by 3 bases and J by 3 bases; unmatched bases: 6. The V gene's germline CDR1 is KGHSH and CDR2 LQKENI. The CDR3 is CASSPRTSLDTGELFF. CDR3 in DNA: TGTGCCAGCTCACCTAGGACTAGCCTGGACACCGGGGAGCTGTTTTTT.

The chain recombines TRBV15 with TRBJ1-4; 8 bases align to TRBD1. The ends lost 2 bases at V and 8 bases at J; junction bases unmatched: 7. Germline CDR1 and CDR2: LNHNV and YYDKDF (reference sequence). The CDR3 consists of 15 residues. The CDR3: CATSRTRGQGEKLFF. CDR3 coding DNA: TGTGCCACCAGCAGAACCAGGGGGCAGGGGGAAAAACTGTTTTTT.

The rearrangement uses TRBV5-4 and TRBJ2-1; 7 bases fit TRBD1. CDR1 SGHNT and CDR2 YYREEE come from the germline V gene (reference sequence). V lost 4 bases to trimming and J lost 9 bases; unmatched junction nucleotides: 7. The CDR3 has 13 amino acids. CDR3 in amino acids: CASSQDREREQFF. The CDR3 DNA follows: TGTGCCAGCAGCCAAGACAGGGAGCGTGAGCAGTTCTTC.

The gene calls are TRBV19 and TRBJ2-1, with D perhaps TRBD2 (7 bases). The CDR3 is made up of 13 amino acids. The V gene's germline CDR1 is LNHDA and CDR2 SQIVND (reference sequence). Trimming left V 5 bases short and J 5 bases short, with 10 bases between. As DNA, the CDR3 is TGTGCCAGTAGTCGGGGGGCTGACAATGAGCAGTTCTTC. As protein: CASSRGADNEQFF.

This chain links TRBV19 with TRBJ1-3; no clear D gene. The V gene's germline CDR1 is LNHDA and CDR2 SQIVND (reference sequence). Trimming removed 7 bases at V and 0 bases at J, with 13 bases between. CDR3 size: 15 residues. The chain's CDR3 is CASIIDGYSGNTIYF. Written as DNA, the CDR3 is TGTGCCAGTATTATCGACGGGTACTCTGGAAACACCATATATTTT.

The gene calls are TRBV6-1 and TRBJ2-7, with TRBD2 matching 11 bases. There are 17 residues in the CDR3. Trimming at V came to 4 bases and at J to 3 bases, leaving 11 bases not matched to a gene. Germline CDR1 reads MNHNS; CDR2 reads SASEGT. The CDR3 DNA reads as TGTGCCAGCAGTGTTGGATTTACCGGGACTAGCGGCTACGAGCAGTACTTC. Its protein is CASSVGFTGTSGYEQYF.

The V gene is TRBV7-9, the J gene TRBJ2-1; TRBD1 agrees at 11 bases. In germline, CDR1 is SEHNR, CDR2 FQNEAQ (reference sequence). The V and J ends lost 5 bases and 7 bases, in that order; junction bases with no gene match: 10. CDR3 length equals 16 residues. The CDR3 DNA follows: TGTGCCAGCAGCATACTACGGACAGGGGGCCCGAATGAGCAGTTCTTC. Translation gives CASSILRTGGPNEQFF.

The chain couples TRBV2 to TRBJ2-5; 7 nucleotides agree with TRBD2. The germline CDR1 and CDR2 sequences are SNHLY and FYNNEI. After removal of 6 bases from V and 1 base from J, the junction contained 5 bases not matched to a gene. CDR3 length equals 14 residues. CDR3 in amino acids: CASSEREVQETQYF. DNA of the CDR3: TGTGCCAGCAGCGAGCGGGAAGTCCAAGAGACCCAGTACTTC.

The CDR3 DNA is TGTGCCAGCAACCGTCGGGGGATGAACACTGAAGCTTTCTTT. Its protein product is CASNRRGMNTEAFF. The J gene is TRBJ1-1, the V gene TRBV27; possible D gene TRBD1, 5 bases. Trimming stripped 7 bases from V and 0 bases from J, with 12 bases between. The germline gives CDR1 MNHEY, CDR2 SMNVEV (reference sequence). The CDR3 has 14 residues.

This clone was counted only a few times. This rearrangement joins TRBV6-5 to TRBJ2-7; 7 bases align to TRBD1. The CDR3 is made up of 14 amino acids. The germline gives CDR1 MNHEY, CDR2 SVGAGI. The V and J ends lost 5 bases and 2 bases, in that order; junction bases with no gene match: 6. The CDR3 DNA reads as TGTGCCAGCAGTACTGGGACAGAAGCCTACGAGCAGTACTTC. Translating it yields CASSTGTEAYEQYF.

This rearrangement joins TRBV7-3 to TRBJ2-4; D perhaps matches TRBD1 (5 bases). The CDR3 loop spans 14 amino acids. From germline, CDR1 is SGHTA and CDR2 FQGTGA. Between the trimmed V and J ends, which lost 4 bases and 5 bases, there was a span of 12 bases. CDR3 sequence: CASSSLAGQNIQYF. DNA of the CDR3: TGTGCCAGCAGCTCCCTGGCAGGGCAAAACATTCAGTACTTC.

This chain connects TRBV2 to TRBJ2-3; TRBD2 aligns across 7 bases. The J segment lost 6 bases and the V segment lost 8 bases, leaving 14 bases of the junction unmatched. From germline, CDR1 is SNHLY and CDR2 FYNNEI. The CDR3 spans 15 residues. CDR3 sequence reads: CASDLSGVGYDTQYF. For the CDR3, the DNA is TGTGCCAGCGACTTAAGCGGGGTGGGCTACGATACGCAGTATTTT.

This clone appeared once. CDR3 protein: CASTETRGDTEAFF. The CDR3 nucleotides read TGTGCCAGTACCGAAACCAGGGGGGACACTGAAGCTTTCTTT. The chain is built from TRBV19 and TRBJ1-1, with 7 bases fitting TRBD1. Trimming removed 7 bases from V and 3 bases from J; junction bases left unmatched: 8. Germline V gives CDR1 LNHDA, CDR2 SQIVND (reference sequence). The CDR3 length is 14 residues.

The chain is built from TRBV5-1 and TRBJ2-1; D unresolved. Trimming pared 3 bases from V and 2 bases from J, leaving 9 bases between. The CDR3 spans 14 residues. CDR1 is SGHRS and CDR2 is YFSETQ in the germline V gene. The CDR3 sequence: CASSSGRTYNEQFF. The DNA for the CDR3 is TGCGCCAGCAGCTCCGGCAGGACCTACAATGAGCAGTTCTTC.

Of note for this clone: Other DNA sequences in the sample encode the same CDR3. The V and J genes are TRBV27 and TRBJ2-7; the match to TRBD2 covers 11 bases. The CDR3 consists of 15 residues. Looked up from germline, CDR1 is MNHEY and CDR2 is SMNVEV (reference sequence). Trimming took 5 bases from V and 2 from J; bases not matched to a gene: 5. The CDR3 sequence is CASSLFSGGAYEQYF. CDR3 sequence (DNA): TGTGCCAGCAGTCTTTTTAGCGGGGGGGCCTACGAGCAGTACTTC.

The rearrangement links TRBV28 to TRBJ1-4, with 9 bases that match TRBD1. CDR1 is MDHEN and CDR2 is SYDVKM in the germline V gene. Unmatched junction bases numbered 6, after V lost 6 bases and J lost 7 bases. This CDR3 is built from 14 residues. CDR3: CASSTTGGSEKLFF. CDR3 nucleotides: TGTGCCAGCAGCACCACAGGGGGCAGTGAAAAACTGTTTTTT.

The chain uses TRBV6-1 and TRBJ1-5, with D possibly TRBD1 on 5 matching bases. The germline V gene has CDR1 MNHNS and CDR2 SASEGT. The V end lost 3 bases, the J end lost 0 bases, and 15 bases lay between the germline ends. This CDR3 region has 17 residues. The CDR3 DNA is TGTGCCAGCAGTGAGGAGGGGAGAAGTGTTAGCAATCAGCCCCAGCATTTT. It is translated as CASSEEGRSVSNQPQHF.

This chain joins TRBV4-1 and TRBJ2-3, with 7 bases matching TRBD1. V dropped 5 bases and J dropped 1; count of bases not matched to a gene: 9. The CDR3 sequence is 16 residues long. Germline CDR1 is MGHRA and CDR2 is YSYEKL. CDR3 sequence: CASSTGQAEGTDTQYF. The CDR3 coding sequence is TGCGCCAGCAGCACCGGACAGGCAGAGGGCACAGATACGCAGTATTTT.

A few counts support this clone. The chain combines TRBV24-1 with TRBJ2-2; 8 nucleotides align to TRBD2. CDR3 size: 22 residues. Germline V gene sequence: CDR1 KGHDR, CDR2 SFDVKD. V dropped 1 base and J dropped 0; count of bases not matched to a gene: 18. This CDR3 reads CATSDLRVGGLGNHANTGELFF. In nucleotides, the CDR3 is TGTGCCACCAGTGATTTACGGGTGGGGGGACTAGGAAACCACGCGAACACCGGGGAGCTGTTTTTT.

Comments on this clone: The same CDR3 arises from other DNA sequences in this sample as well. V and J are TRBV7-2 and TRBJ2-5, with D possibly being TRBD2 (7 bases). Trimming took 5 bases from V and 5 from J, leaving 15 bases between them. This CDR3 is built from 14 residues. From germline, CDR1 is SGHTA and CDR2 FQGNSA. The CDR3 here is CASSLQGGGETQYF. The DNA of the CDR3 is TGTGCCAGCAGCCTCCAGGGAGGGGGGGAGACCCAGTACTTC.

CDR3 residues: CATSRVGGTGNQPQHF. The DNA of the CDR3 is TGTGCCACCAGCAGAGTCGGTGGTACGGGGAATCAGCCCCAGCATTTT. The chain carries TRBV15 and TRBJ1-5, with D unresolved. CDR1 is LNHNV, CDR2 YYDKDF, per germline (reference sequence). The V end lost 1 base, the J end lost 4 bases, and 14 bases lay between the germline ends. This CDR3 region has 16 residues.